This paragraph covers one T cell receptor (beta chain) sequence. Mismatch with germline at one junction end may stem from a read error. The CDR3 covers 12 residues. The germline V gene has CDR1 SEHNR and CDR2 FQNEAQ (reference sequence). Profiling relied on immunoSEQ multiplex PCR, and the TCRdb table lists in-frame clones only, not all of them. The data hold about 150,000 clones, with about 91% observed a single time. This sample was included in a study of T cell responses to AZD1222 COVID-19 vaccine. V and J are TRBV7-9 and TRBJ1-2; D possibly corresponds to TRBD1 (5 bases). The origin of this receptor is an adult in good health. The material was peripheral blood, obtained on day 0 of AZD1222 vaccination. The CDR3 sequence is CASSLGSGPHPF. The CDR3, as DNA: TGTGCCAGCAGCTTAGGGTCAGGGCCCCATCCCTTC. The whole variable domain, filled in from reference TRBV7-9 and TRBJ1-2, reads DTGVSQNPRHKITKRGQNVTFRCDPISEHNRLYWYRQTLGQGPEFLTYFQNEAQLEKSRLLSDRFSAERPKGSFSTLEIQRTEQGDSAMYLCASSLGSGPHPFGSGTRLTVV.